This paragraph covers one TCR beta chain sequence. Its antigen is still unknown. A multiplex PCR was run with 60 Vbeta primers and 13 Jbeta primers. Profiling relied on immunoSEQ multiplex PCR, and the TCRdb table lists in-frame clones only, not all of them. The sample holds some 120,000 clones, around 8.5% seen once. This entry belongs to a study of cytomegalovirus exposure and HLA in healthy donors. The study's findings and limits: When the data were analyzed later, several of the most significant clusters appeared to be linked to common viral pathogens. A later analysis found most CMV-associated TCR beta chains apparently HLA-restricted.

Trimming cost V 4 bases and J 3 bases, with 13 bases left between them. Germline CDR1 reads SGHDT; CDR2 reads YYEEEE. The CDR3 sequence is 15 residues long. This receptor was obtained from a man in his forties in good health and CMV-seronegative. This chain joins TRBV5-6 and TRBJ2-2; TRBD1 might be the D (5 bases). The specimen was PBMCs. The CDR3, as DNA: TGTGCCAGCAGCGTCGCAGGGTGGTACACCGGGGAGCTGTTTTTT. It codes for CASSVAGWYTGELFF.